The 4 T cell receptor beta chains below were found in one sample sequenced in a study of T cell responses to AZD1222 COVID-19 vaccine. Libraries were prepared by immunoSEQ multiplex PCR; TCRdb keeps only in-frame clonotypes and omits some of them. Counted here are over 100,000 clones, 85% to 90% occurring once; the ten biggest clones make up around 24%. The sample consisted of peripheral blood, taken on day 0 of AZD1222 vaccination. All receptors derive from an adult in good health.

This clone was picked up one time. The J gene is TRBJ1-6, the V gene TRBV5-5; maybe TRBD1 (6 bases). The CDR3 contains 16 residues. V gave up 0 bases and J gave up 9 bases, with 16 bases separating them. From germline, CDR1 is SGHKS and CDR2 YYEKEE (reference sequence). CDR3 residues: CASSLGRGQAGSPLHF. The CDR3 bases are TGTGCCAGCAGCTTGGGTCGGGGGCAGGCGGGTTCACCCCTCCACTTT.

The chain has TRBV9 and TRBJ2-2, with D perhaps TRBD2 (6 bases). The CDR3 spans 18 residues. The ends were cut back, 4 bases at V and 1 base at J, with 20 bases in the middle. Germline V gene lookup returns CDR1 SGDLS and CDR2 YYNGEE. The CDR3 loop is CASSSRPAGRLNTGELFF. CDR3 nucleotide sequence: TGTGCCAGCAGCTCCCGCCCTGCGGGGAGACTGAACACCGGGGAGCTGTTTTTT.

This rearrangement joins TRBV4-3 to TRBJ2-1, with 10 bases that match TRBD2. From germline, CDR1 is LGHNA and CDR2 YSLEER. Trimming took 0 bases from V and 3 from J; bases not matched to a gene: 8. The CDR3 runs to 18 residues. This CDR3 reads CASSQDRPSGGFYNEQFF. The CDR3 DNA reads as TGCGCCAGCAGCCAAGATAGGCCTAGCGGGGGCTTCTACAATGAGCAGTTCTTC.

The V gene is TRBV23-1, the J gene TRBJ1-5; D gene ambiguous. TRBV23-1 counts as an open reading frame of uncertain function. Between the trimmed V and J ends, which lost 6 bases and 0 bases, there was a span of 15 bases. This CDR3 is 16 amino acids long. In DNA, the CDR3 is TGCGCCAGCAGAAGTCCGGCCGTCTATAGCAATCAGCCCCAGCATTTT. Encoded protein: CASRSPAVYSNQPQHF.